The 27 T cell receptor beta chains listed next were all sequenced from one sample in a study of T cell changes during pregnancy in multiple sclerosis. Assay used: immunoSEQ multiplex PCR; TCRdb lists only in-frame clones, some missing. The data show around 63,000 clones, roughly 91% seen once. This specimen consisted of peripheral blood, obtained after pregnancy. These TCRs come from a female donor in good health, enrolled as a control in a pregnancy study.

The rearrangement joins TRBV18 to TRBJ2-6; a possible D gene is TRBD2 (5 bases). CDR3 size: 18 residues. The V gene lost 1 base and the J gene lost 3 bases, with 16 bases spanning the gap. The germline gives CDR1 KGHSH, CDR2 LQKENI. The CDR3 is CASSPLQRRTYGANVLTF. Here the CDR3 DNA reads TGTGCCAGCTCACCACTCCAGCGGAGGACGTATGGGGCCAACGTCCTGACTTTC.

The V gene is TRBV5-1, the J gene TRBJ2-5, with D possibly matching TRBD1 (5 bases). The germline CDR1 and CDR2 sequences are SGHRS and YFSETQ. The CDR3 spans 16 residues. Deletions cut 0 bases from V and 1 base from J, with 13 bases between. The CDR3 reads CASSLGTRALQETQYF. The CDR3 region has the DNA TGCGCCAGCAGCTTGGGAACCAGGGCACTCCAAGAGACCCAGTACTTC.

The J gene is TRBJ2-7, the V gene TRBV7-2; 7 bases match TRBD1. The junction had 8 bases not matched to a gene; V was cut back by 4 bases and J by 2 bases. Germline V gene data show CDR1 as SGHTA and CDR2 as FQGNSA. This CDR3 region has 15 residues. The CDR3 bases are TGTGCCAGCAGCTCCCTCCGGGACAGTCCCTACGAGCAGTACTTC. It translates to CASSSLRDSPYEQYF.

The CDR3 loop reads CASMRTVPYGYTF. In nucleotides, the CDR3 is TGTGCCAGCATGAGGACAGTACCCTATGGCTACACCTTC. The chain combines TRBV6-5 with TRBJ1-2; D is possibly TRBD1 (6 bases). V was shortened by 7 bases and J by 4 bases, with 13 bases between the two germline ends. The V gene's germline CDR1 is MNHEY and CDR2 SVGAGI. The CDR3 has 13 amino acids.

The rearrangement joins TRBV10-3 to TRBJ2-3; D ambiguous. This CDR3 comprises 14 residues. Germline V gene sequence: CDR1 ENHRY, CDR2 SYGVKD. V was shortened by 3 bases and J by 2 bases, with 9 bases between the two germline ends. The CDR3 region has the DNA TGTGCCATCAGTGATGGCCAGGACACAGATACGCAGTATTTT. Encoded protein: CAISDGQDTDTQYF.

The chain uses TRBV20-1 and TRBJ2-7; possible D gene TRBD2, 5 bases. Germline V gene sequence: CDR1 DFQATT, CDR2 SNEGSKA (reference sequence). The CDR3 is 11 residues long. The V and J ends lost 3 bases and 5 bases respectively, with 8 bases between them. The DNA of the CDR3 is TGCAGTGCTAGCCCGGAGGACGAGCAGTACTTC. Amino acids: CSASPEDEQYF.

This rearrangement joins TRBV30 to TRBJ1-1; D call uncertain. CDR1 is GTSNPN and CDR2 is SVGIG in the germline V gene (reference sequence). This CDR3 has 16 residues. V lost 0 bases and J 5 bases, leaving 19 bases between the germline ends. CDR3 region: CAWSVLPTSRGTEAFF. CDR3 sequence (DNA): TGTGCCTGGAGTGTACTTCCAACAAGCCGGGGAACTGAAGCTTTCTTT.

This chain connects TRBV29-1 to TRBJ1-1; D not resolved. This CDR3 has 15 amino acids. Germline V gene data show CDR1 as SQVTM and CDR2 as ANQGSEA. V lost 6 bases to trimming and J lost 0 bases, with 17 bases between them. The CDR3, as DNA: TGCAGCGTCGCCATCTCGATCCACATGAACACTGAAGCTTTCTTT. It specifies CSVAISIHMNTEAFF.

V and J are TRBV9 and TRBJ1-3; TRBD1 agrees at 9 bases. CDR3 length: 16 amino acids. The J segment lost 6 bases and the V segment lost 4 bases, leaving 11 bases of the junction unmatched. Germline V gene sequence: CDR1 SGDLS, CDR2 YYNGEE. The CDR3 DNA is TGTGCCAGCAGCCCCTCGACAGGGGGTAGGGAAAACACCATATATTTT. Translating gives CASSPSTGGRENTIYF.

The chain is built from TRBV13 and TRBJ1-2, with D unresolved. The CDR3 has 12 amino acids. Germline V gene sequence: CDR1 PRHDT, CDR2 FYEKMQ (reference sequence). Trimming removed 10 bases from V and 8 bases from J, with 17 bases in between. The CDR3 DNA reads TGTGCCACGACTAGTGGAAGAGAGGGCTACACCTTC. Its protein is CATTSGREGYTF. Together with reference TRBV13 and TRBJ1-2, the CDR3 gives the full variable domain: AAGVIQSPRHLIKEKRETATLKCYPIPRHDTVYWYQQGPGQDPQFLISFYEKMQSDKGSIPDRFSAQQFSDYHSELNMSSLELGDSALYFCATTSGREGYTFGSGTRLTVV.

The CDR3 DNA sequence: TGTGCCAGCAGTTACTCGGTAGGGGGCAATCAGCCCCAGCATTTT. Amino acid sequence: CASSYSVGGNQPQHF. The V gene is TRBV6-5, the J gene TRBJ1-5; tentative D call: TRBD1 (5 bases). Germline V CDR1 and CDR2: MNHEY, SVGAGI. The V and J ends lost 0 bases and 2 bases respectively, with 8 bases between them. The CDR3 is 15 residues long.

For this clone: This specimen includes other DNA sequences encoding the same CDR3. In DNA form, the CDR3 reads TGCGCCAGCAGCCCAACGGGGAATCAGCCCCAGCATTTT. Residues: CASSPTGNQPQHF. The chain couples TRBV5-1 to TRBJ1-5, with no clear D. CDR3 length: 13 amino acids. Trimming stripped 4 bases from V and 4 bases from J, with 9 bases between. Germline V lookup: CDR1 SGHRS, CDR2 YFSETQ.

This clone has more than one count but fewer than ten. J is TRBJ1-6 and V is TRBV11-3; D gene unclear. Germline CDR1 is SGHNT and CDR2 is YENEEA. Trimming cost V 5 bases and J 9 bases, with 11 bases left between them. The CDR3 length is 13 residues. CDR3 sequence reads: CASSLPTVSPLHF. DNA for the CDR3: TGTGCCAGCAGCCTTCCAACTGTTTCACCCCTCCACTTT.

The rearrangement uses TRBV30 and TRBJ2-7, with 12 bases lining up with TRBD1. This CDR3 is built from 16 residues. The V segment lost 4 bases and the J segment 3 bases; nucleotides outside the gene matches: 10. The V gene's germline CDR1 is GTSNPN and CDR2 SVGIG (reference sequence). CDR3 nucleotides: TGTGCCTGGACCCGGGGGACAGGGGGCCAGGGCTACGAGCAGTACTTC. Translation: CAWTRGTGGQGYEQYF.

J is TRBJ1-2 and V is TRBV14; tentative D call: TRBD1 (6 bases). This CDR3 contains 13 residues. CDR1 and CDR2 (germline): SGHDN, FVKESK. Trimming removed 4 bases from V and 8 bases from J, with 14 bases in between. As DNA, the CDR3 is TGTGCCAGCAGCCTCGGGACAAGCGAGGGCTACACCTTC. Amino acid sequence: CASSLGTSEGYTF.

The J gene is TRBJ2-7, the V gene TRBV19, with 7 bases matching TRBD2. CDR3 length: 14 residues. The junction had 5 bases not matched to a gene; V was cut back by 6 bases and J by 0 bases. Germline CDR1 is LNHDA and CDR2 is SQIVND (reference sequence). Here the CDR3 DNA reads TGTGCCAGTAGACCTGGGGGGGGCTCCTACGAGCAGTACTTC. Translation: CASRPGGGSYEQYF.

The chain couples TRBV5-6 to TRBJ2-7, with D hard to call. Deletions cut 4 bases from V and 1 base from J, with 9 bases between. There are 13 residues in the CDR3. Germline V CDR1 and CDR2: SGHDT, YYEEEE. Written as DNA, the CDR3 is TGTGCCAGCAGCGCAGGCAGGTCCTACGAGCAGTACTTC. Translating gives CASSAGRSYEQYF. Variable domain in full (rest from reference TRBV5-6 and TRBJ2-7): DAGVTQSPTHLIKTRGQQVTLRCSPKSGHDTVSWYQQALGQGPQFIFQYYEEEERQRGNFPDRFSGHQFPNYSSELNVNALLLGDSALYLCASSAGRSYEQYFGPGTRLTVT.

The V gene is TRBV5-6, the J gene TRBJ2-7; 8 bases fit TRBD1. The CDR3 is made up of 14 amino acids. The germline CDR1 and CDR2 sequences are SGHDT and YYEEEE. V was clipped by 1 base and J by 2 bases; unmatched bases: 2. CDR3 sequence reads: CASSLRQGTYEQYF. CDR3 DNA: TGTGCCAGCAGCTTGAGACAGGGGACCTACGAGCAGTACTTC.

The gene calls are TRBV11-2 and TRBJ2-7; 9 positions match TRBD1. V lost 6 bases and J lost 5; bases outside the gene matches: 5. The length of the CDR3 is 13 residues. Germline CDR1 is SGHAT and CDR2 is FQNNGV. CDR3 in DNA: TGTGCCAGCAGTAAGGACAGGGGTAACGAGCAGTACTTC. It is translated as CASSKDRGNEQYF. The entire variable domain, with the rest obtained from reference TRBV11-2 and TRBJ2-7, is as follows: EAGVAQSPRYKIIEKRQSVAFWCNPISGHATLYWYQQILGQGPKLLIQFQNNGVVDDSQLPKDRFSAERLKGVDSTLKIQPAKLEDSAVYLCASSKDRGNEQYFGPGTRLTVT.

This clone was recorded once. V gene TRBV28 combines with J gene TRBJ2-1, with a possible D match to TRBD2 (6 bases). This CDR3 comprises 16 residues. In germline, CDR1 is MDHEN, CDR2 SYDVKM. V lost 5 bases and J 3 bases, leaving 17 bases between the germline ends. CDR3 amino acids: CASSPLLMTSYNEQFF. CDR3 nucleotides: TGTGCCAGCAGTCCGCTCCTGATGACTAGCTACAATGAGCAGTTCTTC.

This clone was seen a handful of times. Lacking the conserved final phenylalanine or tryptophan, this CDR3 likely reflects a read error. The DNA is omitted, as the CDR3 cannot be located on it reliably, and the CDR3 follows TCRdb's listing. The chain carries TRBV3-1 (or the pseudogene TRBV3-2) and TRBJ1-4. The CDR3 numbers 8 amino acids, ends counted. In germline, CDR1 is LGHDT, CDR2 YNNKEL (reference sequence). The CDR3 loop reads CASTENGI.

CDR3 amino acids: CASSSGQGNTLNTEAFF. The CDR3 DNA is TGCGCCAGCAGCTCGGGACAGGGGAATACTCTGAACACTGAAGCTTTCTTT. This chain connects TRBV5-1 to TRBJ1-1; 10 positions agree with TRBD1. Germline CDR1 is SGHRS and CDR2 is YFSETQ. This CDR3 region has 17 residues. Losses at the gene ends were 3 bases for V and 0 bases for J; bases not matched to a gene: 8.

The chain carries TRBV6-1 and TRBJ2-6; D is uncertain. V was clipped by 2 bases and J by 0 bases, with 5 bases between them. CDR1 is MNHNS, CDR2 SASEGT, per germline. The CDR3 length is 15 residues. CDR3 nucleotides: TGTGCCAGCAGTGAAACAGTCTCTGGGGCCAACGTCCTGACTTTC. It is translated as CASSETVSGANVLTF.

The J gene is TRBJ2-7, the V gene TRBV20-1, with D possibly matching TRBD1 (5 bases). Germline V lookup: CDR1 DFQATT, CDR2 SNEGSKA (reference sequence). The CDR3 sequence is 11 residues long. Trimming stripped 7 bases from V and 4 bases from J, with 11 bases between. As DNA, the CDR3 is TGCAGTGGCGGACACAGATACGAGCAGTACTTC. It yields the protein CSGGHRYEQYF.

The chain carries TRBV30 and TRBJ1-2; 10 bases fit TRBD1. The germline gives CDR1 GTSNPN, CDR2 SVGIG (reference sequence). This CDR3 region has 14 residues. V lost 2 bases and J lost 5; bases outside the gene matches: 5. This chain's CDR3 is CAWSPWTGGYGYTF. The CDR3 DNA sequence: TGTGCCTGGAGTCCATGGACAGGGGGGTATGGCTACACCTTC.

This clone was found a few times. The chain is built from TRBV5-8 and TRBJ1-5; D is unclear. Germline V CDR1 and CDR2: SGHTS, YDEGEE. V lost 4 bases, J lost 3 bases, and 17 bases lay in between. The length of the CDR3 is 16 residues. CDR3 coding DNA: TGTGCCAGCAGCCCGTGGAAGGGAGAACTCAATCAGCCCCAGCATTTT. Its translation: CASSPWKGELNQPQHF.

V usage is TRBV10-1 and J usage is TRBJ1-4; 11 bases map to TRBD1. The ends lost 7 bases at V and 0 bases at J; junction bases unmatched: 10. The CDR3 totals 18 residues. The germline gives CDR1 WNHNN, CDR2 SYGVQD (reference sequence). CDR3 DNA: TGCGCCAGCAAAGGACAGGGGGCCAACCTTTCAACTAATGAAAAACTGTTTTTT. It yields the protein CASKGQGANLSTNEKLFF.